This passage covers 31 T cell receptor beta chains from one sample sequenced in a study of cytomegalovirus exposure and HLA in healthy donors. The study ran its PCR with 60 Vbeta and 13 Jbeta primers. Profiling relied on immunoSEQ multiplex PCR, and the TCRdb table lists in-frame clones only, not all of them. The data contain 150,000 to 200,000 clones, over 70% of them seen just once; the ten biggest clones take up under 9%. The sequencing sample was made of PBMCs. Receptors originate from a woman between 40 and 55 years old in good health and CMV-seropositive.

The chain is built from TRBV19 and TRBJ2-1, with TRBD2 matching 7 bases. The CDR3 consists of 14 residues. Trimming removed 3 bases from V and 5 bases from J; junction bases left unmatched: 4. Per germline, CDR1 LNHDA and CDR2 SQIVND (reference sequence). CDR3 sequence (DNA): TGTGCCAGTAGTATGGGGGGGGTGGACAATGAGCAGTTCTTC. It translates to CASSMGGVDNEQFF. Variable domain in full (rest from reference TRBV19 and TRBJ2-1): DGGITQSPKYLFRKEGQNVTLSCEQNLNHDAMYWYRQDPGQGLRLIYYSQIVNDFQKGDIAEGYSVSREKKESFPLTVTSAQKNPTAFYLCASSMGGVDNEQFFGPGTRLTVL.

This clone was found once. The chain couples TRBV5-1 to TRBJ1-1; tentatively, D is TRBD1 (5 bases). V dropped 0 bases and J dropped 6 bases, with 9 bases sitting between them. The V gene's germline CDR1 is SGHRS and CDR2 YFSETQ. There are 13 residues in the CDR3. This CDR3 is CASSLAGRAEAFF. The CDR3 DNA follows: TGCGCCAGCAGCTTGGCAGGGAGGGCTGAAGCTTTCTTT.

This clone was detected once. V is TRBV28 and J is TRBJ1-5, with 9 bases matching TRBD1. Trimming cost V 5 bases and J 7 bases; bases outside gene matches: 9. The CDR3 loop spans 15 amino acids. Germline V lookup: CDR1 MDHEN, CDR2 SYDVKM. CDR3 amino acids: CASSPGTGREQPQHF. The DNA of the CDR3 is TGTGCCAGCAGTCCAGGGACAGGGAGGGAACAGCCCCAGCATTTT.

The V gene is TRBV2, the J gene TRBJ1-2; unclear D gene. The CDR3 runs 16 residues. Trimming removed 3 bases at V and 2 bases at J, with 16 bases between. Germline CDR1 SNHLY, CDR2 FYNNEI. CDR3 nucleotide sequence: TGTGCCAGCAGTGATCGGTCCGCTGGCGGGAACTATGGCTACACCTTC. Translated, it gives CASSDRSAGGNYGYTF.

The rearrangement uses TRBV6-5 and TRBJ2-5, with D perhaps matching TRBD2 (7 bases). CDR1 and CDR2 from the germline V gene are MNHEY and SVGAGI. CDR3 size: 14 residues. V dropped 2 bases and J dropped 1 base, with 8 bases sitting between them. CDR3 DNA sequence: TGTGCCAGCAGTTACAGGGGGGGCCAAGAGACCCAGTACTTC. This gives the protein CASSYRGGQETQYF.

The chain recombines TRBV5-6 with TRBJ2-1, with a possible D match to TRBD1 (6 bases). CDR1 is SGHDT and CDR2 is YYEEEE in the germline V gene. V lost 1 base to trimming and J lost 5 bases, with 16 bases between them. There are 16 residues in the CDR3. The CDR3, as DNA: TGTGCCAGCAGCTTGAACAGGGTCAGGAGTCACAATGAGCAGTTCTTC. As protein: CASSLNRVRSHNEQFF.

In DNA form, the CDR3 reads TGTGCCAGTAGTATGACGGACAGGTCATCTTATGGCTACACCTTC. Translated: CASSMTDRSSYGYTF. The genes are TRBV19 and TRBJ1-2; 7 bases align to TRBD1. Per germline, CDR1 LNHDA and CDR2 SQIVND (reference sequence). Trimming took 3 bases from V and 5 from J; bases not matched to a gene: 9. The CDR3 consists of 15 residues.

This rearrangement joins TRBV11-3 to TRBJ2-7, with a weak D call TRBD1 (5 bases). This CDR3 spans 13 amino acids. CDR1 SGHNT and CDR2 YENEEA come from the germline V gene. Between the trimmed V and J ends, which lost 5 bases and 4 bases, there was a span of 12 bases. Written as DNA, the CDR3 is TGTGCCAGCAGCCCAACAGGTAGTTACGAGCAGTACTTC. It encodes CASSPTGSYEQYF.

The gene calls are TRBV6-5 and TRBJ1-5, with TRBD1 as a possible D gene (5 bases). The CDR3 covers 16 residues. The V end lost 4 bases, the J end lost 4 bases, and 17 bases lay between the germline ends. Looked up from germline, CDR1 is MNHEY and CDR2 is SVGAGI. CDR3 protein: CASSLGGAEVNQPQHF. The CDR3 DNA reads TGTGCCAGCAGTTTGGGAGGGGCGGAAGTTAATCAGCCCCAGCATTTT.

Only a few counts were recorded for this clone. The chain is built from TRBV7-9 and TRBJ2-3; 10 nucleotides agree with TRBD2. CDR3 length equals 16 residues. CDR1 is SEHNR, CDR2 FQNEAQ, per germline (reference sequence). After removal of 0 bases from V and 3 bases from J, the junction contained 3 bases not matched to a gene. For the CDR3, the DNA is TGTGCCAGCAGCTTAGCAGCTAGCGGGGGAACAGATACGCAGTATTTT. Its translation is CASSLAASGGTDTQYF.

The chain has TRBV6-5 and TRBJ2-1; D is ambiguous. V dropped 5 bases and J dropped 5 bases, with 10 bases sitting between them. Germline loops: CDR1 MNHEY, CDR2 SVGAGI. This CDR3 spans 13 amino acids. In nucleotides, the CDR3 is TGTGCCAGCAGTACCAGGTCCCACAATGAGCAGTTCTTC. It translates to CASSTRSHNEQFF.

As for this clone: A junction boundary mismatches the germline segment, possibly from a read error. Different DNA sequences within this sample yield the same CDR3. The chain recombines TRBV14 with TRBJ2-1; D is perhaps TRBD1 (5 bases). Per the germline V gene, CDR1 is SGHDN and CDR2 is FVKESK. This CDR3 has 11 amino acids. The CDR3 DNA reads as TGCGCCAGCAGCCAAGACAGAGAGCAGTTCTTC. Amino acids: CASSQDREQFF. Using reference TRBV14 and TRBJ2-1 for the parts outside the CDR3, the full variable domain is EAGVTQFPSHSVIEKGQTVTLRCDPISGHDNLYWYRRVMGKEIKFLLHFVKESKQDESGMPNNRFLAERTGGTYSTLKVQPAELEDSGVYFCASSQDREQFFGPGTRLTVL.

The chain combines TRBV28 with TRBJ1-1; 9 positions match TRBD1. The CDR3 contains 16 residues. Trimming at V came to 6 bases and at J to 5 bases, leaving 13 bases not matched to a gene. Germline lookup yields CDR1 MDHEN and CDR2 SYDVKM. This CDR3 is CASRTGTGSRTTEAFF. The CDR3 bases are TGTGCCAGCAGAACCGGGACAGGGTCCCGAACGACTGAAGCTTTCTTT.

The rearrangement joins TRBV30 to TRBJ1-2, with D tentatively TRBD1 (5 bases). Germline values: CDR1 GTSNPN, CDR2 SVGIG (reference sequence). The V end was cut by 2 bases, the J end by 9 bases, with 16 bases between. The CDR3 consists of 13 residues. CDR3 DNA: TGTGCCTGGAGTTTGATGGGGCTATCGAGCTACACCTTC. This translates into CAWSLMGLSSYTF.

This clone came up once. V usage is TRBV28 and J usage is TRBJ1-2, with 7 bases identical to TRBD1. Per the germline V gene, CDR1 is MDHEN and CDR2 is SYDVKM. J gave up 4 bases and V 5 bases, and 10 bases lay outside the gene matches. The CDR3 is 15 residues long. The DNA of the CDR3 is TGTGCCAGCAGTGGGCAGACAGGGTACCTCTATGGCTACACCTTC. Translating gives CASSGQTGYLYGYTF.

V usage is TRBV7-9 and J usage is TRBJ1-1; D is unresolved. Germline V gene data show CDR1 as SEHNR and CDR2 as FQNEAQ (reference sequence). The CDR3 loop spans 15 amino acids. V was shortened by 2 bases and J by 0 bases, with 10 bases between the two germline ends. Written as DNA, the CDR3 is TGTGCCAGCAGCTTATCTGGAGCTATGAACACTGAAGCTTTCTTT. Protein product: CASSLSGAMNTEAFF. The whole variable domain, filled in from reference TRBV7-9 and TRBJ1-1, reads DTGVSQNPRHKITKRGQNVTFRCDPISEHNRLYWYRQTLGQGPEFLTYFQNEAQLEKSRLLSDRFSAERPKGSFSTLEIQRTEQGDSAMYLCASSLSGAMNTEAFFGQGTRLTVV.

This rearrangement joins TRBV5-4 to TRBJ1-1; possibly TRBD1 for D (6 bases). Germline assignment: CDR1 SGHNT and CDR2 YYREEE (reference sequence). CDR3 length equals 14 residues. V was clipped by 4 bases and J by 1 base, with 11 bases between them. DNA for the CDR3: TGTGCCAGCAGCCTCAGGGGTCCGAACACTGAAGCTTTCTTT. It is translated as CASSLRGPNTEAFF. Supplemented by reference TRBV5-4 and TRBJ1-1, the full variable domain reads ETGVTQSPTHLIKTRGQQVTLRCSSQSGHNTVSWYQQALGQGPQFIFQYYREEENGRGNFPPRFSGLQFPNYSSELNVNALELDDSALYLCASSLRGPNTEAFFGQGTRLTVV.

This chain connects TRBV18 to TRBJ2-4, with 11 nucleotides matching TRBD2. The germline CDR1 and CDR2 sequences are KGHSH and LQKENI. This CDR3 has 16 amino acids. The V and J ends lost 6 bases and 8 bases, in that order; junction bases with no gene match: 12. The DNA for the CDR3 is TGTGCCAGCTCGCAGGACCTAGCGGGGGGTGGCGACATTCAGTACTTC. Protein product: CASSQDLAGGGDIQYF.

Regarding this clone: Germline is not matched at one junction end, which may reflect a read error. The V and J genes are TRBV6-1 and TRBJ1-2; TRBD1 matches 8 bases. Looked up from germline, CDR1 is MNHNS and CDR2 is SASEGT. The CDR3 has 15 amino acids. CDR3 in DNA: TGTGCCAGCAGTGCGACAGGGGATGCTAACTATGGCCACACCTTC. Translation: CASSATGDANYGHTF.

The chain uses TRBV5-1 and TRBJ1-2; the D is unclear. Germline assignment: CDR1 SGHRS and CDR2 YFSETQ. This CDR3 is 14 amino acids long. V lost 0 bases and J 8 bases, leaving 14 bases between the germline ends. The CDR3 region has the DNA TGCGCCAGCAGCTTGGACAGCAGAGTTATGGGCTACACCTTC. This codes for CASSLDSRVMGYTF. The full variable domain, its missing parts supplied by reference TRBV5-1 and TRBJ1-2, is KAGVTQTPRYLIKTRGQQVTLSCSPISGHRSVSWYQQTPGQGLQFLFEYFSETQRNKGNFPGRFSGRQFSNSRSEMNVSTLELGDSALYLCASSLDSRVMGYTFGSGTRLTVV.

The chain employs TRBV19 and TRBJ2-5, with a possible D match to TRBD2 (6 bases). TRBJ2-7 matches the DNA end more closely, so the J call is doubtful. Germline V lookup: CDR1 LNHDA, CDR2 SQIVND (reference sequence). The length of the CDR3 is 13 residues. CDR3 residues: CASSEAGWAEQYF. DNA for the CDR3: TGTGCCAGTAGTGAGGCGGGGTGGGCCGAGCAGTACTTC.

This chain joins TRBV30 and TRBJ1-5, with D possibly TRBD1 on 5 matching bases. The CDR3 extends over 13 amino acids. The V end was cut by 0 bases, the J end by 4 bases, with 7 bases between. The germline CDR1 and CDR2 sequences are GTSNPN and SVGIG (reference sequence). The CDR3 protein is CAWSVDKNQPQHF. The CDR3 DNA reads TGTGCCTGGAGTGTGGACAAAAATCAGCCCCAGCATTTT.

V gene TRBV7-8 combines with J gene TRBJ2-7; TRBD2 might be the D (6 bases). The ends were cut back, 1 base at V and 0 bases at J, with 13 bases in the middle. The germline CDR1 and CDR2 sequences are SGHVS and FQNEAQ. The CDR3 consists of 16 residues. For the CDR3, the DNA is TGTGCCAGCAGCTTAGAGAGGGCGGGGAGCTCCTACGAGCAGTACTTC. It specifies CASSLERAGSSYEQYF.

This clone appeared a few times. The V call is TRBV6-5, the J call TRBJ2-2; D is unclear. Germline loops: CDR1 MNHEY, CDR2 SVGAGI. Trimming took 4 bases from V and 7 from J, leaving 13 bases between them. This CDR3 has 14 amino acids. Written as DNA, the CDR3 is TGTGCCAGCAGTTCTAGGCAGAGGTACGGGGAGCTGTTTTTT. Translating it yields CASSSRQRYGELFF.

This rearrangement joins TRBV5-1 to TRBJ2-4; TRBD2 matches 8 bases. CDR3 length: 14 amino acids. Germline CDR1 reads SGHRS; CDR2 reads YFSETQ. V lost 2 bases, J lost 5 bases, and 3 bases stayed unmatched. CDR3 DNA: TGCGCCAGCAGCTTAAGCGGGGGTGAAAACATTCAGTACTTC. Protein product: CASSLSGGENIQYF.

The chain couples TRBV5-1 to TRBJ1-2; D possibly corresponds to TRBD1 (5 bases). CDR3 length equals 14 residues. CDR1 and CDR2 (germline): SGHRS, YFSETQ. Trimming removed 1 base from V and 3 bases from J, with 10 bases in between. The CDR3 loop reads CASSLWGADYGYTF. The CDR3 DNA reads TGCGCCAGCAGCTTGTGGGGCGCGGACTATGGCTACACCTTC.

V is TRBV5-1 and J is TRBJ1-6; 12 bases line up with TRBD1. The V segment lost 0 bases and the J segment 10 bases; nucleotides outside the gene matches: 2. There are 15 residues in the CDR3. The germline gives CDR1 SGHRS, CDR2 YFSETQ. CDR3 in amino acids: CASSLEGTGGSPLHF. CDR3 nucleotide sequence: TGCGCCAGCAGCTTGGAGGGGACAGGGGGCTCACCCCTCCACTTT.

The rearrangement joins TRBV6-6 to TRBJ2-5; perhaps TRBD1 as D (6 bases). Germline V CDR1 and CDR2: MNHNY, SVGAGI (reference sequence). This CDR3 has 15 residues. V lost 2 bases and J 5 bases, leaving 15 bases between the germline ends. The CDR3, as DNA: TGTGCCAGCAGTTACCTGGACAGACTTGGCGAGACCCAGTACTTC. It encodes CASSYLDRLGETQYF.

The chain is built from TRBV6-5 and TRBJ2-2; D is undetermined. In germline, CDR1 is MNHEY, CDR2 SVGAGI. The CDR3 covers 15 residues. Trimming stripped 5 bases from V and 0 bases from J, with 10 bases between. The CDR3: CASSVLQANTGELFF. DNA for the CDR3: TGTGCCAGCAGTGTGTTGCAGGCGAACACCGGGGAGCTGTTTTTT.

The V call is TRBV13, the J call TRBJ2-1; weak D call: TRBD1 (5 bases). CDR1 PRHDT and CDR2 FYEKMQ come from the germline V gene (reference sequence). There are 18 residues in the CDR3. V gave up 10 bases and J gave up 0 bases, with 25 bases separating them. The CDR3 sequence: CAKPPQPAETASYNEQFF. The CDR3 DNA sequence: TGTGCCAAGCCCCCCCAACCGGCAGAGACAGCCTCCTACAATGAGCAGTTCTTC.

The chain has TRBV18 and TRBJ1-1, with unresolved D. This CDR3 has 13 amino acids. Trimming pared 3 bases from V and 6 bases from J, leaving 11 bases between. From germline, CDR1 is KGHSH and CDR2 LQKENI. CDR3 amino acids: CASSPSSIAEAFF. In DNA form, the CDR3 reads TGTGCCAGCTCACCTTCGAGTATCGCTGAAGCTTTCTTT.